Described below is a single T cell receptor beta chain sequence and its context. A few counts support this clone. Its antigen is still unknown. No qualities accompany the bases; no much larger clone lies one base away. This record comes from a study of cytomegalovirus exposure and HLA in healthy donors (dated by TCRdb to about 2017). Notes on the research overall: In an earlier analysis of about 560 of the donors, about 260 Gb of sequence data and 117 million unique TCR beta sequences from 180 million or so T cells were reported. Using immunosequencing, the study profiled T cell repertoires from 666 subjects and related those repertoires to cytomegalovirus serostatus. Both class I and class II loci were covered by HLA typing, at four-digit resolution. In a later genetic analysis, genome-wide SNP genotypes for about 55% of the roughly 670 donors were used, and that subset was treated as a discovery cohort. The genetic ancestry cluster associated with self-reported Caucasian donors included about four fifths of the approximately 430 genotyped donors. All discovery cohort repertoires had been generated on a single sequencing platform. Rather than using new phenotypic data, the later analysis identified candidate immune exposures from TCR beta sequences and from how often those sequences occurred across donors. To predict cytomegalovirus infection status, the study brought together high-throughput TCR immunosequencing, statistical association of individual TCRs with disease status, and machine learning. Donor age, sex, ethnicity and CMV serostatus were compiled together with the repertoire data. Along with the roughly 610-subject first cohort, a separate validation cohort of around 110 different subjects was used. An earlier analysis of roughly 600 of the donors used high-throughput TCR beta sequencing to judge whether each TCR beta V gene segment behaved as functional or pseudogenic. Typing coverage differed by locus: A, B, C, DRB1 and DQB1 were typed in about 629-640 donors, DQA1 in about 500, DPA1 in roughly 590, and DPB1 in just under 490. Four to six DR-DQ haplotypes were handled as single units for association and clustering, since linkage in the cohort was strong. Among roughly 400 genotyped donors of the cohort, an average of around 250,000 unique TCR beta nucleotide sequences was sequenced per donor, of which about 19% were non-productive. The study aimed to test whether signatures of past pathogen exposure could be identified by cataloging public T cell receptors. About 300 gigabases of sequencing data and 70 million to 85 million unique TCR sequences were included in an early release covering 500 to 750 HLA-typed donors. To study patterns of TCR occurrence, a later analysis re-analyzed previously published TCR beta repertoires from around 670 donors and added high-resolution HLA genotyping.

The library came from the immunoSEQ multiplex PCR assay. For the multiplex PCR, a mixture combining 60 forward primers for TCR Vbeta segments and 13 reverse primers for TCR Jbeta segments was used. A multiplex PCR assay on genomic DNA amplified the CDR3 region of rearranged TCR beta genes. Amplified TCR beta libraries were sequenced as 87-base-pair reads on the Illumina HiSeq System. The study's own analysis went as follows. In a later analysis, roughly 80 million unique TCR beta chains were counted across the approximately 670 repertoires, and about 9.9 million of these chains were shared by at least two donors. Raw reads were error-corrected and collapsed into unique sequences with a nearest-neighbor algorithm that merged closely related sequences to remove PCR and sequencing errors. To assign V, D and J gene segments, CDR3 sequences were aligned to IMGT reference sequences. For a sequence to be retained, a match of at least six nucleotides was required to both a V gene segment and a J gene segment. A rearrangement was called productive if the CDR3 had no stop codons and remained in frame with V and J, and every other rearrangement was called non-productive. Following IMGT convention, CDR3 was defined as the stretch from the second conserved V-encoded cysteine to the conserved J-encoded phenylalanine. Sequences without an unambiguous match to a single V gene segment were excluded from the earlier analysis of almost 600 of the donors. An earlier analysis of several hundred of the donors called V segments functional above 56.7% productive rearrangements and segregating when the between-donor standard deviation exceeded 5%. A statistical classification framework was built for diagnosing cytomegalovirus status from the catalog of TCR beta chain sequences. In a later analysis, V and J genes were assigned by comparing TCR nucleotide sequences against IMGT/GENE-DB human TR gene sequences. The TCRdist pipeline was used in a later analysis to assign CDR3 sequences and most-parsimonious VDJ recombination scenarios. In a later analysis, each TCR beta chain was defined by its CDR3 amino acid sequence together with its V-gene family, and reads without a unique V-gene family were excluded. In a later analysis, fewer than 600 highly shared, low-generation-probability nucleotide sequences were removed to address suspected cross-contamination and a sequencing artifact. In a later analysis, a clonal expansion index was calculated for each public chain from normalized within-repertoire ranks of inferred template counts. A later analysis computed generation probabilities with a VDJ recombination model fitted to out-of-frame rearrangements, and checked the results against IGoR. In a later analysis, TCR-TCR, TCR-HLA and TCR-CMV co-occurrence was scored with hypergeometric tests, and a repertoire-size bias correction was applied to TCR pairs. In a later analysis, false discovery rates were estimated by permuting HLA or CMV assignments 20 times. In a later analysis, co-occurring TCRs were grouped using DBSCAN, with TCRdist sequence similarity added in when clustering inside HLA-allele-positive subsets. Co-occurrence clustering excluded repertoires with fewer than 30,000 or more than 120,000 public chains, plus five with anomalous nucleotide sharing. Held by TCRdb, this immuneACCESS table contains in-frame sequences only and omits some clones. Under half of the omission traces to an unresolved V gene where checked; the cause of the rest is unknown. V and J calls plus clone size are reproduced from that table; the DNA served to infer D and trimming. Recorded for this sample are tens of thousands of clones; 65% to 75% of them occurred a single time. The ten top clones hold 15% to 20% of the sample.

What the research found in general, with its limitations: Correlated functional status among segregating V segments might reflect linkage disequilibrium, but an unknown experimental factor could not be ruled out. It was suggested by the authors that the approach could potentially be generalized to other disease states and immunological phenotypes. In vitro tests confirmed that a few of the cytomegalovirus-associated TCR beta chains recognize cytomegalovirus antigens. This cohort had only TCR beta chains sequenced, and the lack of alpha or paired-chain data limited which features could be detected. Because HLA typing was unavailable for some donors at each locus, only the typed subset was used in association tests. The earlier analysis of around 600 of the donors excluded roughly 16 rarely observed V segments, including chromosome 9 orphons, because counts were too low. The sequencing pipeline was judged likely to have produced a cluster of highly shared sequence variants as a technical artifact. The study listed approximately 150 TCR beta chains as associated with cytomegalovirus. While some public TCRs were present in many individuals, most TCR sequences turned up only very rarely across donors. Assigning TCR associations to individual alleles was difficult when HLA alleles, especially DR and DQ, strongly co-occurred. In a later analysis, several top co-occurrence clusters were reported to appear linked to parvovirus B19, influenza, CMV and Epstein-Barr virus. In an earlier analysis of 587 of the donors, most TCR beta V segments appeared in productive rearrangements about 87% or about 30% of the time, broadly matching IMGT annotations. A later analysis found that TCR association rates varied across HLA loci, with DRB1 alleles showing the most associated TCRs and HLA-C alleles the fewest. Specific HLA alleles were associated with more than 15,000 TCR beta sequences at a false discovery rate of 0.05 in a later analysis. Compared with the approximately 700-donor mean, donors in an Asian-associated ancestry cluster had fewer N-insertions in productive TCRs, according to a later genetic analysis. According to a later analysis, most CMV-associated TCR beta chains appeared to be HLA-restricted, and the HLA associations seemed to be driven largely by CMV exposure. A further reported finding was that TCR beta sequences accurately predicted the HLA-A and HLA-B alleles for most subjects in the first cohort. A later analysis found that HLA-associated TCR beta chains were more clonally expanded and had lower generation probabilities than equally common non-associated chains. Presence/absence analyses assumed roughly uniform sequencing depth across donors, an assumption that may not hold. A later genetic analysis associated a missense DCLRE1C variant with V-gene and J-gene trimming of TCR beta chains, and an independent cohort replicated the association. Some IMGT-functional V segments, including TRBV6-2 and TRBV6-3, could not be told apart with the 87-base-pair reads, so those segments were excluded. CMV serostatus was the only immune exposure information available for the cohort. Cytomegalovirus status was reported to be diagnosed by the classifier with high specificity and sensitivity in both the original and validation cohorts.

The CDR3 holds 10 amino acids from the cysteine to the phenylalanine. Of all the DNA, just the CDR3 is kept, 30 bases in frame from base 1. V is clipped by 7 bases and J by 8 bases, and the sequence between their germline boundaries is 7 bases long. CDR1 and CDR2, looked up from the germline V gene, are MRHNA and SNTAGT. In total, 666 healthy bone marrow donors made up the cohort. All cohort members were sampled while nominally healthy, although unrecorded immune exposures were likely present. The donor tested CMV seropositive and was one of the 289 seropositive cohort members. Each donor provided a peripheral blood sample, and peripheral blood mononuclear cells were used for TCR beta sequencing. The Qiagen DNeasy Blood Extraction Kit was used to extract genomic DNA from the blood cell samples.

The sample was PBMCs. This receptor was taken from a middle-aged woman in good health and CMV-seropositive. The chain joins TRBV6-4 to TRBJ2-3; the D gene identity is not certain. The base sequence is TGTGCCAGCACAGTACGTACGCAGTATTTT. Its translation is CASTVRTQYF.